This record concerns one T cell receptor beta chain sequence. Which antigen it targets is not known. No much larger clonotype is one base removed from it; base qualities were not supplied. Per the publication, the time point label means: about a year on ibrutinib. For TCR beta library preparation, around 2.1 micrograms of genomic DNA were extracted from the cryopreserved PBMCs. High-throughput TCR beta sequencing was performed on longitudinal blood samples from CLL patients receiving ibrutinib monotherapy. Patients were enrolled in a phase 2 open-label single-center ibrutinib monotherapy trial. This record comes from a study of cytotoxic CD8 clonotypes in ibrutinib-treated CLL (dated by TCRdb to about 2021). Study-wide context: The cohort included roughly 15 treatment-naive and some 10 relapsed/refractory patients; under 18 were IGHV unmutated. Partial responses were observed in approximately 24 patients and complete responses in 2; after a median follow-up of about 69 months, remission was maintained in about 15 patients and progression was observed in approximately 12. Samples at response were collected after a median of 12 months of treatment, with a range of 6 to 36 months. On average, each sample had roughly 260,000 productive templates and approximately 89,000 productive rearrangements. Of the 85 to 90 participants in the trial, about 26 had longitudinal samples available. Cryopreserved peripheral blood mononuclear cells were collected before treatment, at response, and at either disease progression or sustained remission. Every sample from remission and from progressive disease was obtained while the patients were still on ibrutinib. Here is what the overall study found, with its caveats: Sampling times were not matched between patients in sustained remission and patients whose disease was progressing, and lymph node repertoires were not examined. Public clonotypes were found to be uncommon and were observed to contract or remain stable during treatment; the increase in clonality was shown to reflect expansion of private clonotypes at ibrutinib response. At baseline, clonality was higher than in age-matched healthy donors and showed a strong correlation with circulating CD8+ T-cell counts. Clonality increased at ibrutinib response, stayed stable in sustained remission, and fell back toward baseline at progression.

CDR3 length: 11 amino acids, cysteine to phenylalanine. The CDR3 DNA has 33 bases and is translated from base 1. V sheds 3 bases and J sheds 9 bases, leaving 6 bases between their ends. CDR1 and CDR2, looked up from the germline V gene (reference sequence), are LNHDA and SQIVND. Each clonotype received, on average, 10x coverage in deep resolution sequencing performed on a MiSeq, where the target depth lay between 1 in 1 million and 1 in 200,000 T cells. The immunoSEQ hsTCRB Kit was used to generate TCR beta libraries. In the authors' own workflow: Data were analyzed with ImmunoSEQ Data Assistant and ImmunoSEQ Analyzer, with V, D and J genes assigned per IMGT definitions. Clonality, with values ranging from 0 to 1, was calculated as one minus the normalized Shannon entropy of productive rearrangement frequencies. Only overrepresented clonotypes making up at least 0.05% of each patient's repertoire were included in the public clonotype analysis. Repertoires from some 14 age-matched healthy donors in immuneACCESS were used as clonality controls. TCRdb retrieved this table from immuneACCESS and kept in-frame rearrangements only. Not all clones are present; in checked studies, unresolved V genes account for under half, and no reason is known for the remainder. The DNA was the basis for D and trimming; V, J and clone size are from that table. Recorded for this sample are 150,000 or so clones; around 84% of them occurred a single time. The top ten clonotypes cover roughly 2% of the sample.

The TCR sequence derives from a human donor with chronic lymphocytic leukemia. This specimen consisted of PBMCs, obtained after 12 months of ibrutinib treatment. The chain links TRBV19 with TRBJ1-5, with the D gene too uncertain to name. CDR3 sequence: CASSMSGPQHF. The bases read TGTGCCAGTAGTATGAGCGGGCCCCAGCATTTT.